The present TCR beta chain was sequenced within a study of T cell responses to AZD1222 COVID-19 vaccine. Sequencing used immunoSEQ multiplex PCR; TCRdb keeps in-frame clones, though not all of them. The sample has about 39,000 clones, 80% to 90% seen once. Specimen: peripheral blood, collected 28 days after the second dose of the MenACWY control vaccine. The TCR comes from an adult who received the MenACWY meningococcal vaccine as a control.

The CDR3 is CASNKGFSNQPQHF. Here the CDR3 DNA reads TGTGCCAGTAACAAGGGATTTAGCAATCAGCCCCAGCATTTT. The chain links TRBV19 to TRBJ1-5; D not certain. The V and J ends lost 7 bases and 0 bases respectively, with 10 bases between them. CDR3 length: 14 residues. Germline CDR1 reads LNHDA; CDR2 reads SQIVND (reference sequence).